This T cell receptor beta chain was sequenced in a study of cytomegalovirus exposure and HLA in healthy donors. Overall study results and limits: Several of the most significant clusters appeared linked to common viral pathogens, based on a later analysis.

The CDR3 is 15 residues long. The germline CDR1 and CDR2 sequences are SGHNT and YENEEA. J was trimmed by 6 bases and V by 4 bases; bases with no gene match: 1. A remark on this clone: The antigen remains undetermined.

The PCR was carried out with 60 Vbeta primers and 13 Jbeta primers. Profiling relied on immunoSEQ multiplex PCR, and the TCRdb table lists in-frame clones only, not all of them. The sample has about 210,000 clones; roughly 84% are singletons. The sequenced sample consisted of PBMCs. The V gene is TRBV11-3, the J gene TRBJ2-1, with TRBD2 matching 15 bases. The sequence derives from a girl aged 2-10 years in good health and CMV-seronegative. DNA of the CDR3: TGTGCCAGCAGCTGGACTAGCGGGGGGGCCAATGAGCAGTTCTTC. It encodes CASSWTSGGANEQFF. Supplemented by reference TRBV11-3 and TRBJ2-1, the full variable domain reads EAGVVQSPRYKIIEKKQPVAFWCNPISGHNTLYWYLQNLGQGPELLIRYENEEAVDDSQLPKDRFSAERLKGVDSTLKIQPAELGDSAVYLCASSWTSGGANEQFFGPGTRLTVL.